This is a list of T cell receptor beta chains from one sample in a study of blood T cell repertoires in COVID-19. Libraries were prepared by immunoSEQ multiplex PCR; TCRdb keeps only in-frame clonotypes and omits some of them. The sample includes approximately 150,000 clones, about 90% of them seen just once. The sample was PBMCs or T cells enriched from blood (not recorded which). These receptors all come from a human donor with acute COVID-19. The donor label of this sample is uncertain. Both conserved end residues are part of each CDR3. D genes are given only for firm matches.

>TRBV27|TRBJ2-5|-
CASSHGETQYF
>TRBV2|TRBJ1-2|-
CASEGEHESYGYTF
>TRBV24-1|TRBJ1-1|-
CATSDEWYTEAFF
>TRBV3-1/TRBV3-2|TRBJ1-2|TRBD1
CASSQAGTGGGGYTF
>TRBV2|TRBJ2-2|TRBD1
CASSGQGPATGELFF
>TRBV30|TRBJ2-7|TRBD1
CAWSQDGTGLDEQYF
>TRBV4-3|TRBJ1-6|TRBD1
CASSQESTGDSPLHF
>TRBV27|TRBJ1-2|TRBD1
CASSVRQGNYGYTF
>TRBV5-4|TRBJ1-4|TRBD1
CASSLGTGGFRKEKLFF
>TRBV18|TRBJ2-2|-
CASSPPGGQRVMLFF
>TRBV4-1|TRBJ1-2|-
CASSQVTRGAKGGYTF
>TRBV6-5|TRBJ1-3|-
CASSYLPFSSGNTIYF
>TRBV10-1|TRBJ1-4|TRBD1
CASRQGESTNEKLFF
>TRBV5-1|TRBJ1-2|TRBD1
CASSSDRGGYGYTF
>TRBV4-2|TRBJ2-5|TRBD1
CASSRGQEETQYF
>TRBV9|TRBJ2-7|TRBD2
CASSVSPSGVSYEQYF
>TRBV11-2|TRBJ2-7|-
CASSRTGLEQYF
>TRBV19|TRBJ1-5|-
CASRLTAISNQPQHF
>TRBV6-5|TRBJ1-2|TRBD1
CASSYSGTGGLGGYTF
>TRBV24-1|TRBJ1-1|-
CATSGLNTEAFF
>TRBV6-5|TRBJ2-7|-
CASSPGDRYEQYF
>TRBV29-1|TRBJ2-1|TRBD2
CSVPKARGTSNEQFF
>TRBV4-1|TRBJ2-1|TRBD1
CASSRGQGALNEQFF
>TRBV3-1/TRBV3-2|TRBJ2-1|-
CASSDEVGTPGDNEQFF
>TRBV6-4|TRBJ2-7|TRBD1
CASSDEMDRETYEQYF
>TRBV25-1|TRBJ2-5|TRBD1
CASRQGAQETQYF
>TRBV30|TRBJ1-5|-
CAWSVNFQLKPQHF
>TRBV5-6|TRBJ1-3|TRBD1
CASSFDRGRGTIYF
>TRBV27|TRBJ1-6|TRBD1
CASTQGKGDSSTYNSPLHF
>TRBV2|TRBJ1-5|TRBD1
CASRGGQGEGVTRQPQHF
>TRBV7-8|TRBJ1-4|-
CASSRLTFRVATNEKLFF
>TRBV12-3/TRBV12-4|TRBJ2-2|-
CASSVRGYGELFF
>TRBV14|TRBJ1-1|-
CASSTGMNTEAFF
>TRBV4-2|TRBJ1-1|-
CASSQDLFGRGARAEAFF
>TRBV27|TRBJ1-2|-
CASSSGYGYTF
>TRBV24-1|TRBJ2-3|TRBD1
CATAGGQGDTDTQYF
>TRBV5-1|TRBJ1-2|-
CASSLGNDYYGYTF
>TRBV7-6|TRBJ2-7|TRBD2
CASSPPGTSGYEQYF
>TRBV5-1|TRBJ1-2|-
CASSLAESRAEGYTF
>TRBV3-1/TRBV3-2|TRBJ2-3|TRBD2
CASSQGIGLAGGITDTQYF
>TRBV4-3|TRBJ1-1|-
CASSQGGRFALEAFF
>TRBV12-3/TRBV12-4|TRBJ1-2|-
CASSPRGRYGYTF
>TRBV5-1|TRBJ2-2|TRBD1
CASSPTGTNTGELFF
>TRBV19|TRBJ1-2|-
CASLRTGNHGYTF
>TRBV10-3|TRBJ2-7|-
CAIGSGAADEQYF
>TRBV27|TRBJ1-1|TRBD1
CASSLDRENTEAFF
>TRBV7-9|TRBJ2-7|-
CASSLVVGPSYEQYF
>TRBV15|TRBJ1-6|TRBD1
CATSRDRSSYNSPLHF
>TRBV6-4|TRBJ2-3|TRBD2
CASSDSPSGGSTDTQYF
>TRBV7-2|TRBJ2-7|-
CASSFTTSYEQYF
>TRBV6-5|TRBJ1-2|TRBD1
CASRARDRANGYTF
>TRBV7-8|TRBJ1-5|-
CASSLRGGSPQHF
>TRBV12-3/TRBV12-4|TRBJ1-2|-
CASIYSGEGGYTF
>TRBV7-9|TRBJ1-1|TRBD1
CASSRPEGTGAFF